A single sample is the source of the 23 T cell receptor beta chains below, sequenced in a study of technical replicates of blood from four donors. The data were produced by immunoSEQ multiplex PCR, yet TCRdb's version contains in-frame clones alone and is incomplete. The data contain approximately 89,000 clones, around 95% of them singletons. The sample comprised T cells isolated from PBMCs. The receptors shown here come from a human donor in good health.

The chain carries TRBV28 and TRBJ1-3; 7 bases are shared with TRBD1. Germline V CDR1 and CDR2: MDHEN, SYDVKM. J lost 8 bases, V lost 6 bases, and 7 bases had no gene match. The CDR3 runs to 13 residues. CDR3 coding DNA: TGTGCCAGCAGACTGACAGGGTTGGACACCATATATTTT. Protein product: CASRLTGLDTIYF.

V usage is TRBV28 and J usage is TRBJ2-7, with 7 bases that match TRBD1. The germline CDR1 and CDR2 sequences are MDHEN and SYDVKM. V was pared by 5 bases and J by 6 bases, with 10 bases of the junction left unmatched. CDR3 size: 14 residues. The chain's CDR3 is CASSRPVTGREQYF. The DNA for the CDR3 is TGTGCCAGCAGTCGACCCGTGACAGGGCGCGAGCAGTACTTC. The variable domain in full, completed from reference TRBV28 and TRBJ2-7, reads DVKVTQSSRYLVKRTGEKVFLECVQDMDHENMFWYRQDPGLGLRLIYFSYDVKMKEKGDIPEGYSVSREKKERFSLILESASTNQTSMYLCASSRPVTGREQYFGPGTRLTVT.

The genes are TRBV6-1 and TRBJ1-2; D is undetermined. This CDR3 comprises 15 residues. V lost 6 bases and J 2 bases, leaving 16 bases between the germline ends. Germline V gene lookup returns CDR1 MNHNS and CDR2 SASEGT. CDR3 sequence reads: CASRPTENLNYGYTF. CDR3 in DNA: TGTGCCAGCAGGCCCACAGAAAACCTAAACTATGGCTACACCTTC.

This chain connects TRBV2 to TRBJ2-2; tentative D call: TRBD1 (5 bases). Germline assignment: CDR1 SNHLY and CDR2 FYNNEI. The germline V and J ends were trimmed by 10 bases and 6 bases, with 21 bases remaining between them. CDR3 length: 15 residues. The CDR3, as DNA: TGTGCCAAACGCTCAGGGTCGGAGTTGGCCGGGGAGCTGTTTTTT. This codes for CAKRSGSELAGELFF.

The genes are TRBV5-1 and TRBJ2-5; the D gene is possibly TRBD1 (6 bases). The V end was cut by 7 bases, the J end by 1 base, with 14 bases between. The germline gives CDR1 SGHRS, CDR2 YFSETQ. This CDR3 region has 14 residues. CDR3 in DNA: TGCGCCAGCGACCGAGGGGGATCCCAAGAGACCCAGTACTTC. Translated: CASDRGGSQETQYF. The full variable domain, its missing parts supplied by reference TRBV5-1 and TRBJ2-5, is KAGVTQTPRYLIKTRGQQVTLSCSPISGHRSVSWYQQTPGQGLQFLFEYFSETQRNKGNFPGRFSGRQFSNSRSEMNVSTLELGDSALYLCASDRGGSQETQYFGPGTRLLVL.

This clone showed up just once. CDR3 nucleotides: TGTGCCAGCAGCTTAATGGGGGGGCAGATTGGAGAGACCCAGTACTTC. This codes for CASSLMGGQIGETQYF. The rearrangement links TRBV11-1 to TRBJ2-5; TRBD2 is a possible D gene (7 bases). The V end lost 2 bases, the J end lost 4 bases, and 17 bases lay between the germline ends. CDR1 is SGHAT and CDR2 is FQDESV in the germline V gene (reference sequence). The CDR3 extends over 16 amino acids.

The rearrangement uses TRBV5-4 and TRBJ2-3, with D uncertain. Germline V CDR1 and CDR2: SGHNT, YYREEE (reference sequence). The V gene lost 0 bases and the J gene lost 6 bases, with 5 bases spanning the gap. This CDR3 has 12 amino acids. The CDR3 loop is CASSLERDTQYF. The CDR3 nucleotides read TGTGCCAGCAGCTTGGAGAGGGATACGCAGTATTTT.

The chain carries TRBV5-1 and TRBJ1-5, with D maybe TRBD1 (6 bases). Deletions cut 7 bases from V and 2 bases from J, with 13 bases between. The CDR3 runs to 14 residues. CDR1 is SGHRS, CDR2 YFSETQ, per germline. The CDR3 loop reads CASREGGGNQPQHF. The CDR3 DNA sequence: TGCGCCAGCCGCGAGGGGGGGGGCAATCAGCCCCAGCATTTT.

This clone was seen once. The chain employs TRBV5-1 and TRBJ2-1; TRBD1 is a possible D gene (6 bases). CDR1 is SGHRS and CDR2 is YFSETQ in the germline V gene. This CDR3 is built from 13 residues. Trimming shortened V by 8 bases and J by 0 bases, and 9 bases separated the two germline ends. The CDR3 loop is CASTGISYNEQFF. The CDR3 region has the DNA TGCGCCAGTACAGGGATCTCCTACAATGAGCAGTTCTTC. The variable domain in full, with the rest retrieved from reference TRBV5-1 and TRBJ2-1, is KAGVTQTPRYLIKTRGQQVTLSCSPISGHRSVSWYQQTPGQGLQFLFEYFSETQRNKGNFPGRFSGRQFSNSRSEMNVSTLELGDSALYLCASTGISYNEQFFGPGTRLTVL.

For the CDR3, the DNA is TGTGCCAGCGGGTATCTAGCGGGAGTTGAGACCCAGTACTTC. Residues: CASGYLAGVETQYF. This chain joins TRBV6-5 and TRBJ2-5, with 10 nucleotides matching TRBD2. Germline-derived CDR1 and CDR2 are MNHEY and SVGAGI. Losses at the gene ends were 8 bases for V and 5 bases for J; bases not matched to a gene: 8. The CDR3 length is 14 residues.

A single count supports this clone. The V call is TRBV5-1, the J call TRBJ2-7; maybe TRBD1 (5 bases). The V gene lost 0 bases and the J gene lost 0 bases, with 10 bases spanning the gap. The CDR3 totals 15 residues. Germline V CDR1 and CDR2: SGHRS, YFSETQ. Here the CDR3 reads CASSLVYRSSYEQYF. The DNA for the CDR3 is TGCGCCAGCAGCTTGGTATACAGGAGCTCCTACGAGCAGTACTTC.

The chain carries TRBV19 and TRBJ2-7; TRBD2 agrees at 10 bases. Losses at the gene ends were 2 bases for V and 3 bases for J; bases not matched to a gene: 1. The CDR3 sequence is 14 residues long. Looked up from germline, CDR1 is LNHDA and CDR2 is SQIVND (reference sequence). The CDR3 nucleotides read TGTGCCAGTAGTATATTAGCGGGAGGCTACGAGCAGTACTTC. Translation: CASSILAGGYEQYF.

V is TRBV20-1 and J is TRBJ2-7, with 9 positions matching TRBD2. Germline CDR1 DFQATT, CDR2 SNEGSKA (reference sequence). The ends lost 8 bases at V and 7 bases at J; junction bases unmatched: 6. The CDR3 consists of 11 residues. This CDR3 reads CSTFSGGEQYF. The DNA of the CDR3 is TGCAGTACATTTAGCGGGGGAGAGCAGTACTTC.

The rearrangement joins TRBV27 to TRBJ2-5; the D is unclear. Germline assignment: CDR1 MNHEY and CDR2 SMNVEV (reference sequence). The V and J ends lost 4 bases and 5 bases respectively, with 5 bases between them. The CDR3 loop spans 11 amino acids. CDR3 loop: CASSSRETQYF. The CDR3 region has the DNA TGTGCCAGCAGTTCCCGGGAGACCCAGTACTTC.

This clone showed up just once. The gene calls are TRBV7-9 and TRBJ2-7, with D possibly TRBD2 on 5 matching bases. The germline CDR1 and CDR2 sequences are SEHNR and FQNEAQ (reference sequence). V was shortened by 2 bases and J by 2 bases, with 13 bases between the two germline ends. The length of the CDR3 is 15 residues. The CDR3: CASSLTTGITYEQYF. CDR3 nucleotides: TGTGCCAGCAGCTTAACAACGGGAATAACCTACGAGCAGTACTTC.

The CDR3 loop is CATTRQGVLTDTQYF. The CDR3 coding sequence is TGTGCCACGACGAGGCAGGGGGTTCTCACAGATACGCAGTATTTT. The J gene is TRBJ2-3, the V gene TRBV28; 7 nucleotides align to TRBD1. The CDR3 loop spans 15 amino acids. J was trimmed by 2 bases and V by 10 bases; bases with no gene match: 12. Per the germline V gene, CDR1 is MDHEN and CDR2 is SYDVKM.

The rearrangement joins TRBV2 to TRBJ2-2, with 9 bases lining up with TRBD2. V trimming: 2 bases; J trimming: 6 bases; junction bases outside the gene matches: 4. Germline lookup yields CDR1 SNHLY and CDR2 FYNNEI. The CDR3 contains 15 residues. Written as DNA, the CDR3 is TGTGCCAGCAGTGAATTGACTAGCGGTGCCGGGGAGCTGTTTTTT. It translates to CASSELTSGAGELFF.

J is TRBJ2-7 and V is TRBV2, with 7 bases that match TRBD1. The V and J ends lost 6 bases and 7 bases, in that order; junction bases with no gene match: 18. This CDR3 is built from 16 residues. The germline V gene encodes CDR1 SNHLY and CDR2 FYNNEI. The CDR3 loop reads CASSPTATGIPWEQYF. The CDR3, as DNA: TGTGCCAGCAGCCCCACGGCGACAGGGATCCCCTGGGAGCAGTACTTC.

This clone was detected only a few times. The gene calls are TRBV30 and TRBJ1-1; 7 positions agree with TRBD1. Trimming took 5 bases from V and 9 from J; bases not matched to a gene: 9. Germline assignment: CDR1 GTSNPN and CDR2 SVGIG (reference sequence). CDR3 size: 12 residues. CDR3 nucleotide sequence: TGTGCCTGGGCCCATGTGAGGGGGCAAGCTTTCTTT. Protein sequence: CAWAHVRGQAFF.

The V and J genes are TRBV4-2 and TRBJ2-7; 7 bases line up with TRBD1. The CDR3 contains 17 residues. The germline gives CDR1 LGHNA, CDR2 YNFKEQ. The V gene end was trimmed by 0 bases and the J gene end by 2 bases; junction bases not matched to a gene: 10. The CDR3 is CASSQDPGQAGAYEQYF. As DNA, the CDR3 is TGTGCCAGCAGCCAAGACCCAGGACAGGCGGGCGCCTACGAGCAGTACTTC.

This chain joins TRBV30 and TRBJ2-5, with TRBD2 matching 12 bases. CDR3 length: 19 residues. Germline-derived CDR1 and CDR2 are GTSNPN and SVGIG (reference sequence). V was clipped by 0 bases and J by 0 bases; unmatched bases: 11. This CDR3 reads CAWSVELAGGWRYQETQYF. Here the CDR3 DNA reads TGTGCCTGGAGTGTAGAACTAGCGGGGGGTTGGAGGTACCAAGAGACCCAGTACTTC.

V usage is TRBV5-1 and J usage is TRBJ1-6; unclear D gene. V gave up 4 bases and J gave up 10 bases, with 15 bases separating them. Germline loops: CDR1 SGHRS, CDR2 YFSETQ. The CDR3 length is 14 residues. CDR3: CASSQDTVGSPLHF. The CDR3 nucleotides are TGCGCCAGCAGCCAAGACACGGTTGGATCACCCCTCCACTTT.

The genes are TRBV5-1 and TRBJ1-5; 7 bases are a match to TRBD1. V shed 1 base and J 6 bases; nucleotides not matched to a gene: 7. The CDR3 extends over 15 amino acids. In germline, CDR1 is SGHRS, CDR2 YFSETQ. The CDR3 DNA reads TGCGCCAGCAGCTTGTCCCAGGGGGAAGGTCAGCCCCAGCATTTT. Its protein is CASSLSQGEGQPQHF.